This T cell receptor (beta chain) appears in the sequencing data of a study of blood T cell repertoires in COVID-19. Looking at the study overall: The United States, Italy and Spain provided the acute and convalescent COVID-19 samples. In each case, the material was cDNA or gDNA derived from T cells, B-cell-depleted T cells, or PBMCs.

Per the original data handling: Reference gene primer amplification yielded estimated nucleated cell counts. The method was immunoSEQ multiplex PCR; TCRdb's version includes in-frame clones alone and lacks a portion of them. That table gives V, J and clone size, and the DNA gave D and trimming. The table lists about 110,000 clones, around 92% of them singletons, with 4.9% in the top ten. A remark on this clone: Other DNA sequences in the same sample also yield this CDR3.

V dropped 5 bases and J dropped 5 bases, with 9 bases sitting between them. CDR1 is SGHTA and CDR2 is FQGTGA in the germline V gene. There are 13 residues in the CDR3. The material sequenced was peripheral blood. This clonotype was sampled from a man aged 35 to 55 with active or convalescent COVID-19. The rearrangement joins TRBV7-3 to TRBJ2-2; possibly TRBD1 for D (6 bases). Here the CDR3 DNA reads TGTGCCAGCAGCCGCCAGGGGACCGGGGAGCTGTTTTTT. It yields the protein CASSRQGTGELFF.